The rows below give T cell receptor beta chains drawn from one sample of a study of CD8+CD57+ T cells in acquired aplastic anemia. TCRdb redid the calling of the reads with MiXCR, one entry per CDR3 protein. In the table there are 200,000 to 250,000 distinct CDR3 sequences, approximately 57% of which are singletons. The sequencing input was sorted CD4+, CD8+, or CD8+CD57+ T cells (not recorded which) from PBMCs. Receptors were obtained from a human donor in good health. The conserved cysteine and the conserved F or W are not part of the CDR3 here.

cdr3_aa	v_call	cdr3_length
ASRLRQGVLGEQF	TRBV2	13
ASSDASGGDTQY	TRBV6-4	12
SAREGGAYGYT	TRBV20-1	11
ASSDIGTENTGELF	TRBV7-9	14
ASSIGTGGYGYT	TRBV19	12
ASSFRDRAANYGYT	TRBV5-6	14
ASSLARRRGAYNEQF	TRBV7-3	15
AQGQFNEQF	TRBV30	9
ATSDSGTSGETQY	TRBV24-1	13
ASSLPGRLEQY	TRBV7-2	11
ASSQGLAEF	TRBV12-3/TRBV12-4	9
ASSSQTSYEQY	TRBV5-1	11
ATTKGGSRGADTQY	TRBV15	14
ASSPGGANTGELF	TRBV19	13
SARDGTGRYEQY	TRBV20-1	12
ATSEGGLGNYEQY	TRBV24-1	13
SARGEFNQPQH	TRBV20-1	11
ASSEESRASNYGYT	TRBV2	14
SARTSGGRETQY	TRBV20-1	12
ASSSHGGGGDTQY	TRBV11-2	13
ASSSLPGQGSGELF	TRBV5-6	14
ASSLAAGNANTGELF	TRBV5-6	15
ASSLREHYEQY	TRBV7-2	11
ASSVGTSGTYEQY	TRBV19	13
ASSSDVQQPQH	TRBV6-5	11
ASSEGGGADEQF	TRBV9	12
ASSLEGRRSPLH	TRBV14	12
ASSFNGIYEQY	TRBV11-2	11